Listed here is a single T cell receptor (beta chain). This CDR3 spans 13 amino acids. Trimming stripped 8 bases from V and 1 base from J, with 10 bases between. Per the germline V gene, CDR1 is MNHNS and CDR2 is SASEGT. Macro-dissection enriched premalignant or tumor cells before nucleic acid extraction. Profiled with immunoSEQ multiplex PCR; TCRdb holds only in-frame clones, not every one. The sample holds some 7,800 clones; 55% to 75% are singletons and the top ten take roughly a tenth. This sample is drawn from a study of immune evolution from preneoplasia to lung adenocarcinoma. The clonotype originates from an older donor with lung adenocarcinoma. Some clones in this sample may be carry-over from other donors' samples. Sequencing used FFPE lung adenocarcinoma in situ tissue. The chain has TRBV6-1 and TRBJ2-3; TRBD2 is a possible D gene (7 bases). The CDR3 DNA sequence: TGTGCCAGCGAGGGGGGGGGCACAGATACGCAGTATTTT. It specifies CASEGGGTDTQYF.